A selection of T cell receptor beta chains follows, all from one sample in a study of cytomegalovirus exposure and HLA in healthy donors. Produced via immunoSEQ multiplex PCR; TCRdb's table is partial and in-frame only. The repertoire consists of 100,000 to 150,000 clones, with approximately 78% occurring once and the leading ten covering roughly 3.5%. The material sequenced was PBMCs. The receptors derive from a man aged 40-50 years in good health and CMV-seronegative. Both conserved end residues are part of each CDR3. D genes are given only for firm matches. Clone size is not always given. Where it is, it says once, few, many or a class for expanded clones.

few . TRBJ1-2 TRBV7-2 CASSLGLGGVGYTF TGTGCCAGCAGCTTAGGATTGGGAGGGGTCGGCTACACCTTC
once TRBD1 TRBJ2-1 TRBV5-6 CASSRFRNKGTGKVNEQFF TGTGCCAGCAGCAGATTCCGTAACAAAGGGACAGGGAAAGTCAATGAGCAGTTCTTC
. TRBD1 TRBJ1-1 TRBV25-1 CASSEWGRGAFF TGTGCCAGCAGTGAATGGGGCAGGGGGGCTTTCTTT
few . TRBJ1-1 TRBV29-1 CSVEGRGKAFF TGCAGCGTTGAGGGGCGGGGTAAAGCTTTCTTT
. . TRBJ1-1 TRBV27 CASRRQGGLMNTEAFF TGTGCCAGCAGACGACAAGGGGGTCTAATGAACACTGAAGCTTTCTTT
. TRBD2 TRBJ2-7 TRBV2 CASRGLAGVSYEQYF TGTGCCAGCAGGGGACTAGCGGGGGTCTCCTACGAGCAGTACTTC
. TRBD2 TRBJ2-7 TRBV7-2 CASSLWNSGGEQYF TGTGCCAGCAGCTTATGGAATAGCGGGGGAGAGCAGTACTTC
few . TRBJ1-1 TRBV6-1 CASSVGGAENTEAFF TGTGCCAGCAGTGTCGGGGGGGCGGAGAACACTGAAGCTTTCTTT
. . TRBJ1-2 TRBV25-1 CASSATGNYGYTF TGTGCCAGCAGTGCAACAGGGAACTATGGCTACACCTTC
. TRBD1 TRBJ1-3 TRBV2 CASSPTGASGNTIYF TGTGCCAGCAGCCCGACAGGGGCTTCTGGAAACACCATATATTTT
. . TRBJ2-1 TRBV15 CATSRGAALTYNEQFF TGTGCCACCAGCAGGGGTGCGGCACTTACCTACAATGAGCAGTTCTTC
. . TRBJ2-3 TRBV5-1 CASSSLGGALEYF TGCGCCAGCAGCTCCCTCGGTGGGGCGTTGGAGTATTTT
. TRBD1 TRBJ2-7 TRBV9 CASSRQGGQGYEQYF TGTGCCAGCAGCCGACAGGGGGGACAAGGTTACGAGCAGTACTTC
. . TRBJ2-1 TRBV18 CASSVRDTYNEQFF TGTGCCAGCTCAGTCCGGGACACCTACAATGAGCAGTTCTTC
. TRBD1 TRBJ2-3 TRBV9 CASSAGQPPDTQYF TGTGCCAGCAGCGCGGGACAGCCTCCAGATACGCAGTATTTT
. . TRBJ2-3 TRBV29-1 CSVVSGNGWPDTQYF TGCAGCGTTGTATCAGGGAACGGGTGGCCAGATACGCAGTATTTT
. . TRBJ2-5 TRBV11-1 CASSLGQGMYQETQYF TGTGCCAGCAGCTTAGGTCAGGGCATGTACCAAGAGACCCAGTACTTC
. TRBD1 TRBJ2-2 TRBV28 CASRTTGWWNTGELFF TGTGCCAGCAGAACGACAGGGTGGTGGAACACCGGGGAGCTGTTTTTT
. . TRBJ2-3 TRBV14 CASSTGSTQYF TGTGCCAGCAGCACAGGGTCCACGCAGTATTTT
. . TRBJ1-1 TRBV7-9 CASSLVTGPRTEAFF TGTGCCAGCAGCTTAGTTACGGGTCCGAGGACTGAAGCTTTCTTT
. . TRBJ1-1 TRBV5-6 CASSLDQGGTEAFF TGTGCCAGCAGCTTGGATCAGGGAGGGACTGAAGCTTTCTTT
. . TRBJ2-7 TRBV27 CASSLSGQSLAYEQYF TGTGCCAGCAGTTTATCGGGGCAGTCCCTAGCCTACGAGCAGTACTTC
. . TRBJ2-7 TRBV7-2 CASSQSRVFEQYF TGTGCCAGCAGCCAGAGCAGGGTATTCGAGCAGTACTTC
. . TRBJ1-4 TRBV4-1 CASSALGRTNEKLFF TGCGCCAGCAGCGCTCTCGGCAGGACAAATGAAAAACTGTTTTTT
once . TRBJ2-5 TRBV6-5 CASSGSGAGETQYF TGTGCCAGCAGTGGTTCAGGGGCAGGAGAGACCCAGTACTTC
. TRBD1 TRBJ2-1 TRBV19 CASSIVRGRIDEQFF TGTGCCAGTAGTATAGTTAGGGGGCGGATTGATGAGCAGTTCTTC
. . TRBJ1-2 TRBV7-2 CASSLMGGYTF TGTGCCAGCAGCTTGATGGGCGGCTACACCTTC
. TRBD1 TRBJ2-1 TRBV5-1 CASSLGTGSYNEQFF TGCGCCAGCAGCTTGGGGACAGGGTCCTACAATGAGCAGTTCTTC
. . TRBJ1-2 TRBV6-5 CASTVGDGGYTF TGTGCCAGCACCGTTGGAGACGGTGGCTACACCTTC
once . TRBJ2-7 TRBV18 CASSVGRDEQYF TGTGCCAGCTCCGTCGGGCGGGACGAGCAGTACTTC
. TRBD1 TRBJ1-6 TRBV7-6 CASSETGTGFSPLHF TGTGCCAGCAGCGAGACCGGGACAGGATTTTCACCCCTCCACTTT
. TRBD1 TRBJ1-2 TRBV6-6 CASSSSGQGLYGYTF TGTGCCAGCAGTTCCTCGGGACAGGGCCTTTATGGCTACACCTTC
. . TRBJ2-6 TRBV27 CASSWSGYYPGGANVLTF TGTGCCAGCAGTTGGTCGGGGTATTACCCGGGTGGGGCCAACGTCCTGACTTTC
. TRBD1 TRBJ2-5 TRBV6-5 CASSYPDRGQETQYF TGTGCCAGCAGTTACCCGGACAGGGGACAGGAGACCCAGTACTTC
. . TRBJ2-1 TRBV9 CASSVGRGYNEQFF TGTGCCAGCAGCGTAGGGAGAGGTTACAATGAGCAGTTCTTC
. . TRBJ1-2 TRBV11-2 CASSAQGYGYTF TGTGCCAGCAGCGCTCAGGGATATGGCTACACCTTC
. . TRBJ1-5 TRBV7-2 CASSFYSNQPQHF TGTGCCAGCAGCTTTTACAGTAATCAGCCCCAGCATTTT
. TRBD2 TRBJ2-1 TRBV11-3 CASSPGGRNEQFF TGTGCCAGCAGCCCGGGGGGGCGCAATGAGCAGTTCTTC
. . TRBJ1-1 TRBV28 CASSPEWGVRDTEAFF TGTGCCAGCAGTCCCGAGTGGGGGGTAAGGGACACTGAAGCTTTCTTT
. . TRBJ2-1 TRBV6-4 CASSVLAGGGNEQFF TGTGCCAGCAGTGTTCTGGCAGGGGGAGGCAATGAGCAGTTCTTC
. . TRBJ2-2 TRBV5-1 CASRLIGAANTGELFF TGCGCCAGCAGACTCATTGGGGCTGCTAACACCGGGGAGCTGTTTTTT
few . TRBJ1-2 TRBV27 CASSRGLREGYTF TGTGCCAGCAGTAGGGGCCTTAGAGAAGGCTACACCTTC
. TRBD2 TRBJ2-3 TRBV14 CASSQLAGESTDTQYF TGTGCCAGCAGCCAACTCGCGGGGGAGAGCACAGATACGCAGTATTTT
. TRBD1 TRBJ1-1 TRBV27 CACKGQGSSEAFF TGTGCCTGCAAGGGACAGGGGAGTTCTGAAGCTTTCTTT
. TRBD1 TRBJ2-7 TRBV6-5 CASSPPGQAYEQYF TGTGCCAGCAGTCCTCCGGGACAGGCCTACGAGCAGTACTTC
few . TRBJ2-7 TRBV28 CASSPRLARAAYEQYF TGTGCCAGCAGTCCACGCTTAGCCAGGGCCGCCTACGAGCAGTACTTC
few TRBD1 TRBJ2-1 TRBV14 CASSRRTGRNEQFF TGTGCCAGCAGCCGCCGGACAGGGAGAAATGAGCAGTTCTTC
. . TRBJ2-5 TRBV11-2 CASSLISATQETQYF TGTGCCAGCAGCTTAATCTCGGCGACTCAAGAGACCCAGTACTTC